These 27 T cell receptor beta chains were sequenced from one sample in a study of vaccination and CD4 T cells after COVID-19 (dated by TCRdb to 2022 to 2024). These receptors have no known antigen. Libraries came from PCR. Sequencing used an Illumina iSeq 100. At the Johns Hopkins FTIC core, DNA from the cultured CD4+ T cells underwent TCR sequencing with the Oncomine TCR Beta short-read assay. Using fastp at Q25 and MiXCR, TCRdb reprocessed the public reads and kept productive beta chains. Rows with a matching CDR3 protein are joined into one entry that keeps the most common DNA and genes. Counted in this sample were about 14,000 distinct CDR3 sequences; about 28% of them appeared once. In total, the top ten clones hold 17% of the sample. Taken with the paper, the label for treatment or condition translates to: approximately 9-day PBMC culture with coronavirus spike peptide pools or control peptides (ViraFEST assay).

The source material was cultured CD4+ T cells from blood. These receptors came from a human donor with COVID-19.

The V and J genes are TRBV19 and TRBJ2-3; D gene unclear. The CDR3 runs to 16 residues. V was pared by 4 bases and J by 0 bases, with 14 bases between. Germline CDR1 reads LNHDA; CDR2 reads SQIVND (reference sequence). The CDR3 loop is CASSSVPGRSTDTQYF. In nucleotides, the CDR3 is TGTGCCAGTAGTAGTGTCCCAGGTCGGAGCACAGATACGCAGTATTTT.

This chain links TRBV5-6 with TRBJ1-5, with 7 bases identical to TRBD1. Trimming removed 3 bases from V and 2 bases from J; junction bases left unmatched: 5. Germline CDR1 reads SGHDT; CDR2 reads YYEEEE. This CDR3 is built from 15 residues. The CDR3 region has the DNA TGTGCCAGCAGCTCGTGGGGACAGCGCAATCAGCCCCAGCATTTT. Translated, it gives CASSSWGQRNQPQHF.

The chain carries TRBV7-2 and TRBJ1-2, with a possible D match to TRBD1 (6 bases). Per the germline V gene, CDR1 is SGHTA and CDR2 is FQGNSA. The CDR3 is 13 residues long. Between the trimmed V and J ends, which lost 10 bases and 2 bases, there was a span of 14 bases. This chain's CDR3 is CATGAQLNYGYTF. In nucleotides, the CDR3 is TGTGCCACAGGGGCACAGTTAAACTATGGCTACACCTTC.

This clonotype turned up a few times. The gene calls are TRBV20-1 and TRBJ2-5; 8 nucleotides match TRBD2. The CDR3 covers 14 residues. Germline CDR1 is DFQATT and CDR2 is SNEGSKA (reference sequence). Trimming removed 5 bases from V and 1 base from J; junction bases left unmatched: 6. The CDR3 spells CSAPVRGGQETQYF. Written as DNA, the CDR3 is TGCAGTGCTCCTGTTCGGGGGGGCCAAGAGACCCAGTACTTC.

The rearrangement joins TRBV7-9 to TRBJ2-2; no definite D call. Germline CDR1 is SEHNR and CDR2 is FQNEAQ (reference sequence). The CDR3 length is 14 residues. The V gene lost 1 base and the J gene lost 2 bases, with 5 bases spanning the gap. Here the CDR3 DNA reads TGTGCCAGCAGCTTAGGTCTTAACACCGGGGAGCTGTTTTTT. Its translation is CASSLGLNTGELFF.

Remarks on this clonotype: The junction departs from the called germline gene at one end, perhaps through a read error. The CDR3, as DNA: TGTGCCAGCAGAGGGTCAGCTGACAATCAGTCCCAGCATTTT. Its protein product is CASRGSADNQSQHF. V usage is TRBV6-1 and J usage is TRBJ1-5; no definite D call. Germline V gene lookup returns CDR1 MNHNS and CDR2 SASEGT. The CDR3 runs 14 residues.

The V and J genes are TRBV28 and TRBJ2-5, with D perhaps matching TRBD1 (6 bases). CDR1 is MDHEN, CDR2 SYDVKM, per germline. The CDR3 length is 15 residues. V gave up 5 bases and J gave up 5 bases, with 18 bases separating them. The CDR3 here is CASSTRAGARETQYF. DNA for the CDR3: TGTGCCAGCAGTACGAGGGCAGGGGCACGGGAGACCCAGTACTTC.

This clonotype was seen more than once but under ten times. The V call is TRBV11-2, the J call TRBJ2-3, with D possibly TRBD2 on 6 matching bases. Germline values: CDR1 SGHAT, CDR2 FQNNGV. With 6 bases removed from V and 2 bases from J, the gap between germline ends came to 15 bases. The length of the CDR3 is 15 residues. The CDR3 DNA follows: TGTGCCAGCAGGCCATGGAGGGGTATCACAGATACGCAGTATTTT. Amino acids: CASRPWRGITDTQYF.

This clonotype was detected only a few times. The chain joins TRBV20-1 to TRBJ2-5, with a weak D call TRBD1 (6 bases). In germline, CDR1 is DFQATT, CDR2 SNEGSKA (reference sequence). The CDR3 is made up of 14 amino acids. Trimming removed 6 bases from V and 0 bases from J, with 14 bases in between. The CDR3 protein is CSAEQGQYQETQYF. The DNA for the CDR3 is TGCAGTGCGGAACAAGGACAGTACCAAGAGACCCAGTACTTC.

This clonotype was detected only a few times. V usage is TRBV7-9 and J usage is TRBJ2-3, with 8 bases that match TRBD1. Germline CDR1 reads SEHNR; CDR2 reads FQNEAQ (reference sequence). Unmatched junction bases numbered 13, after V lost 5 bases and J lost 6 bases. This CDR3 has 16 residues. CDR3 region: CASSRSDRGVVDTQYF. The CDR3, as DNA: TGTGCCAGCAGCCGATCTGACAGGGGTGTTGTGGATACGCAGTATTTT.

This clonotype has more than one count but fewer than ten. V and J are TRBV19 and TRBJ1-5; 10 nucleotides match TRBD1. Looked up from germline, CDR1 is LNHDA and CDR2 is SQIVND (reference sequence). The CDR3 is 14 residues long. V dropped 9 bases and J dropped 5; count of bases not matched to a gene: 7. CDR3 loop: CASLGTGAYQPQHF. The CDR3 nucleotides are TGTGCCAGCCTCGGGACAGGGGCTTATCAGCCCCAGCATTTT.

The V call is TRBV10-3, the J call TRBJ2-3; a weak D match, TRBD1 (6 bases). The length of the CDR3 is 13 residues. Looked up from germline, CDR1 is ENHRY and CDR2 is SYGVKD. Trimming pared 6 bases from V and 6 bases from J, leaving 13 bases between. Here the CDR3 DNA reads TGTGCCATCAGAACAGGGTCAGGGGATACGCAGTATTTT. It specifies CAIRTGSGDTQYF.

The chain has TRBV2 and TRBJ2-1; perhaps TRBD2 as D (5 bases). From germline, CDR1 is SNHLY and CDR2 FYNNEI. This CDR3 contains 11 residues. The V and J ends lost 6 bases and 12 bases respectively, with 12 bases between them. The chain's CDR3 is CASRVVGGQFF. DNA of the CDR3: TGTGCCAGCAGGGTCGTTGGAGGGCAGTTCTTC.

This clonotype was seen only a few times. The rearrangement joins TRBV7-2 to TRBJ2-7; TRBD2 aligns across 9 bases. The V gene's germline CDR1 is SGHTA and CDR2 FQGNSA. J lost 2 bases, V lost 6 bases, and 11 bases had no gene match. The CDR3 length is 16 residues. Written as DNA, the CDR3 is TGTGCCAGCAGTCTAACCGCGGGGGGGAAGACCTACGAGCAGTACTTC. It encodes CASSLTAGGKTYEQYF. Supplemented by reference TRBV7-2 and TRBJ2-7, the full variable domain reads GAGVSQSPSNKVTEKGKDVELRCDPISGHTALYWYRQSLGQGLEFLIYFQGNSAPDKSGLPSDRFSAERTGGSVSTLTIQRTQQEDSAVYLCASSLTAGGKTYEQYFGPGTRLTVT.

This clonotype has only a few counts. The chain uses TRBV20-1 and TRBJ2-3, with D possibly TRBD1 on 6 matching bases. Per germline, CDR1 DFQATT and CDR2 SNEGSKA (reference sequence). The CDR3 extends over 15 amino acids. V was pared by 5 bases and J by 3 bases, with 18 bases between. As DNA, the CDR3 is TGCAGTGCTCTCCATCCCGGGACAAAAACAGATACGCAGTATTTT. Translating gives CSALHPGTKTDTQYF.

This chain joins TRBV5-6 and TRBJ1-5; D call uncertain. The V end lost 1 base, the J end lost 5 bases, and 10 bases lay between the germline ends. CDR1 and CDR2 (germline): SGHDT, YYEEEE. The CDR3 runs 14 residues. The DNA of the CDR3 is TGTGCCAGCAGCTTGTTTACCGTCGATCAGCCCCAGCATTTT. Its translation is CASSLFTVDQPQHF.

V gene TRBV3-1 combines with J gene TRBJ2-6; 9 nucleotides match TRBD1. The CDR3 is made up of 18 amino acids. Germline loops: CDR1 LGHDT, CDR2 YNNKEL (reference sequence). V shed 4 bases and J 1 base; nucleotides not matched to a gene: 8. The CDR3 nucleotides read TGTGCCAGCAGCCCTACAGACAGGGGGTCTTCTGGGGCCAACGTCCTGACTTTC. Translation: CASSPTDRGSSGANVLTF.

This clonotype qualifies as medium-sized. The V and J genes are TRBV20-1 and TRBJ1-5, with D hard to call. The V gene's germline CDR1 is DFQATT and CDR2 SNEGSKA (reference sequence). The CDR3 spans 13 residues. The V end was cut by 0 bases, the J end by 5 bases, with 8 bases between. This chain's CDR3 is CSARDPLDQPQHF. Here the CDR3 DNA reads TGCAGTGCTAGAGATCCTCTCGATCAGCCCCAGCATTTT.

This clonotype was counted between two and nine times. In DNA, the CDR3 is TGCGCCAGCAGTTATACACAGGGCAATGAGCAGTTCTTC. This translates into CASSYTQGNEQFF. This rearrangement joins TRBV10-1 to TRBJ2-1; D might be TRBD1 (6 bases). The CDR3 sequence is 13 residues long. Germline V CDR1 and CDR2: WNHNN, SYGVQD (reference sequence). Trimming cost V 5 bases and J 6 bases, with 11 bases left between them.

This clonotype is labeled medium-sized. The chain joins TRBV19 to TRBJ1-2; 8 bases are a match to TRBD1. CDR1 is LNHDA and CDR2 is SQIVND in the germline V gene (reference sequence). The J segment lost 4 bases and the V segment lost 1 base, leaving 5 bases of the junction unmatched. This CDR3 region has 15 residues. The CDR3 region is CASSIAGTGGYGYTF. The DNA for the CDR3 is TGTGCCAGTAGTATAGCCGGAACAGGGGGCTATGGCTACACCTTC.

The chain recombines TRBV19 with TRBJ2-2; a weak D match, TRBD1 (5 bases). Germline V gives CDR1 LNHDA, CDR2 SQIVND (reference sequence). This CDR3 comprises 14 residues. Trimming pared 9 bases from V and 3 bases from J, leaving 14 bases between. The DNA for the CDR3 is TGTGCCAGCACGACAGTTAGGCACACCGGGGAGCTGTTTTTT. This translates into CASTTVRHTGELFF.

The chain joins TRBV4-1 to TRBJ1-5; D may be TRBD1 (5 bases). Germline CDR1 MGHRA, CDR2 YSYEKL. The V end was cut by 1 base, the J end by 1 base, with 8 bases between. This CDR3 spans 15 amino acids. Here the CDR3 reads CASSQAWDSNQPQHF. CDR3 coding DNA: TGCGCCAGCAGCCAAGCATGGGACAGCAATCAGCCCCAGCATTTT.

The J gene is TRBJ1-6, the V gene TRBV2; D uncertain. This CDR3 is built from 12 residues. The V and J ends lost 6 bases and 8 bases respectively, with 8 bases between them. Germline-derived CDR1 and CDR2 are SNHLY and FYNNEI. The CDR3 DNA follows: TGTGCCAGCAGCTCAGAAGATTCACCCCTCCACTTT. Translated, it gives CASSSEDSPLHF.

CDR3 bases: TGCAGTGCGACCGGCCCTACACTAGCGGGGGGGGGTAACACCGGGGAGCTGTTTTTT. Translation gives CSATGPTLAGGGNTGELFF. This chain connects TRBV20-1 to TRBJ2-2; 13 bases map to TRBD2. The ends lost 6 bases at V and 2 bases at J; junction bases unmatched: 15. Germline CDR1 reads DFQATT; CDR2 reads SNEGSKA (reference sequence). The CDR3 loop spans 19 amino acids.

The chain couples TRBV6-1 to TRBJ2-1, with 14 positions matching TRBD2. This CDR3 comprises 15 residues. CDR1 is MNHNS and CDR2 is SASEGT in the germline V gene. Trimming took 6 bases from V and 8 from J; bases not matched to a gene: 6. CDR3 DNA sequence: TGTGCCAGCAGGAGCGGGACTAGCGGGGGCTATGAGCAGTTCTTC. It is translated as CASRSGTSGGYEQFF.

Regarding this clonotype: The junction and the germline gene differ at one end; a read error may be behind it. The chain combines TRBV6-1 with TRBJ1-6; a possible D gene is TRBD1 (6 bases). This CDR3 region has 16 residues. Germline V gene lookup returns CDR1 MNHNS and CDR2 SASEGT. The CDR3 coding sequence is TGTGCCAGCACCCGGAAGGCGGGACAATATAATTCATCCCTCCACTTT. This codes for CASTRKAGQYNSSLHF.

V and J are TRBV19 and TRBJ1-6, with 7 bases identical to TRBD1. The CDR3 spans 15 residues. Germline CDR1 reads LNHDA; CDR2 reads SQIVND (reference sequence). J was trimmed by 5 bases and V by 6 bases; bases with no gene match: 7. The CDR3 DNA sequence: TGTGCCAGTAGAGAGATGGGACAGAATAATTCACCCCTCCACTTT. Translated, it gives CASREMGQNNSPLHF.